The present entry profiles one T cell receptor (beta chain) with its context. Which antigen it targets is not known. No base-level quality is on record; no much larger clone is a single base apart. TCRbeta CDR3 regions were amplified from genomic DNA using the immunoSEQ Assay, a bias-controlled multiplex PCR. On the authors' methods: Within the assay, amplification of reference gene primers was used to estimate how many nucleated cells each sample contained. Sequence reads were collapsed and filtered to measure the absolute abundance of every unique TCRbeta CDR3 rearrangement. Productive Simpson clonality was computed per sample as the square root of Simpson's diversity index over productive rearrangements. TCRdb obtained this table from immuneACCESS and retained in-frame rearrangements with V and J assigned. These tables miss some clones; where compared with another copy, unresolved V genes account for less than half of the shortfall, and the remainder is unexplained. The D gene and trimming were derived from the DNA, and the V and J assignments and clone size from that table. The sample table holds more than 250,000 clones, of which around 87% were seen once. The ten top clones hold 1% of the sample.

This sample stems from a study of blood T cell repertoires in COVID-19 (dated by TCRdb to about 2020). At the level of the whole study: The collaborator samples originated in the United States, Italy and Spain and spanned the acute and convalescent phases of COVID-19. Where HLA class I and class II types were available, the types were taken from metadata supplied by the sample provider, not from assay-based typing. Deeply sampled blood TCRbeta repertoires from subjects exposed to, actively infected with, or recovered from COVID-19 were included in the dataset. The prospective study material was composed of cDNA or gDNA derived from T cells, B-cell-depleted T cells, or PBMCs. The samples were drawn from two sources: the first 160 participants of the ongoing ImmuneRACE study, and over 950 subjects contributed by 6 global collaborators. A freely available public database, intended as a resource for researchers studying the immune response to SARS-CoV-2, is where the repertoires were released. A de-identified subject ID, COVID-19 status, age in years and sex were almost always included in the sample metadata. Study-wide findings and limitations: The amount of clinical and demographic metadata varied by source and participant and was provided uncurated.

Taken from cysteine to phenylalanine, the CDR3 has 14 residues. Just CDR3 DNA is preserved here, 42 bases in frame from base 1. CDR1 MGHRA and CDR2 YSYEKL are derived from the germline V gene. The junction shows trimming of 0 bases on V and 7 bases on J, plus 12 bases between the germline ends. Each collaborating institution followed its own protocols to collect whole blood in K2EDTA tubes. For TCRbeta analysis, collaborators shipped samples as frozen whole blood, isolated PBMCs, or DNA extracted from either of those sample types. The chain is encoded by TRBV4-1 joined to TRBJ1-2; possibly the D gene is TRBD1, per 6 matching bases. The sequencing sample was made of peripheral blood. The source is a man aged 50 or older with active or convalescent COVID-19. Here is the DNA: TGCGCCAGCAGCCAAGATCGGTGGGGGCCTGGCTACACCTTC. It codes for CASSQDRWGPGYTF.